Following are 12 T cell receptor beta chains from one sample sequenced in a study of tissue T cells after allogeneic stem cell transplantation. The time point denotes: mouse harvest day 7 after allogeneic transplant. Each mouse received 10^7 T-cell-depleted marrow cells plus 10^6 splenic CD5+ T cells by tail vein. Profiled with immunoSEQ multiplex PCR; TCRdb holds only in-frame clones, not every one. The sample has approximately 6,700 clones; 40% to 55% are singletons. Specimen: gut tissue. The receptor set was obtained from a female BALB/c mouse given C57BL/6 T cells with graft-versus-host disease after an allogeneic hematopoietic cell transplant.

This clone was recorded only once. Gene and germline names: mouse. The CDR3 bases that were read are TGTGCCAGCAGCTCCCGGGGGGCCGGGAACACCTTGTAC. Protein product: CASSSRGAGNTLY. In full, the CDR3 is CASSSRGAGNTLYF. The rearrangement joins TRBV3 to TRBJ2-4, with D possibly TRBD2 on 7 matching bases. With the read ending 1 residue before the CDR3 end, the germline J gene is used to fill in that end. V lost 4 bases and J lost 6, with 14 bases in between. The germline V gene has CDR1 SNHLY and CDR2 FYNGKV (reference sequence). This CDR3 is 14 amino acids long.

This clone was observed a handful of times. Genes and germline are mouse. The read is 1 residue too short to cover the CDR3 end, so that end is filled in from the germline J gene. This sequence joins TRBV23 and TRBJ2-7; whether TRBD1, the table's D call, matches the DNA was not checked. This CDR3 has 13 amino acids. Per the germline V gene, CDR1 is KGHTA and CDR2 is FQNQQP. The CDR3 sequence: CSSSRTGGDEQYF. The part of the CDR3 DNA that was read is TGCTCCAGCAGTCGGACAGGGGGAGATGAACAGTAC.

As regards this clone: Gene names and germline refer to mouse. CDR3 sequence reads: CASSLGTGLTEVFF. Incomplete CDR3 DNA: TGTGCCAGCAGCCTCGGGACAGGGCTCACAGAAGTCTTC. V is TRBV5 and J is TRBJ1-1, with TRBD1 matching 9 bases. The read ends 1 residue shy of where the CDR3 ends; the end is completed using the germline J gene. Germline loops: CDR1 LGHNA, CDR2 YNLKQL (reference sequence). V lost 4 bases to trimming and J lost 4 bases; unmatched junction nucleotides: 4. The CDR3 contains 14 residues.

To note about this clone: Mouse gene names apply. The CDR3 end is not reached by the read, which stops 1 residue before it; the germline J gene fills it in. The chain links TRBV26 to TRBJ2-2; D is unclear. The germline V and J ends were trimmed by 0 bases and 2 bases, with 4 bases remaining between them. The CDR3 loop spans 14 amino acids. Germline V gene data show CDR1 as KGHPV and CDR2 as FQNQEV (reference sequence). This CDR3 is CASSLSWNTGQLYF. The DNA read from the CDR3 is TGTGCCAGCAGTCTGTCCTGGAACACCGGGCAGCTCTAC.

Turning to this clone: All gene names here are mouse names. Read data end 1 residue before the CDR3 end; the end is taken from the germline J gene. The rearrangement links TRBV3 to TRBJ1-1, with D hard to call. V lost 4 bases and J 0 bases, leaving 9 bases between the germline ends. CDR3 size: 14 residues. From germline, CDR1 is SNHLY and CDR2 FYNGKV (reference sequence). CDR3 in amino acids: CASSSTNSNTEVFF. CDR3 DNA, as far as it was read: TGTGCCAGCAGCTCGACAAATTCAAACACAGAAGTCTTC.

A note on this clone: The listed genes are named as in mouse. The read comes to an end 1 residue before the CDR3 does, leaving the germline J gene to fill in the end. This rearrangement joins TRBV26 to TRBJ1-5, with D maybe TRBD1 (5 bases). Germline V lookup: CDR1 KGHPV, CDR2 FQNQEV (reference sequence). With 8 bases removed from V and 3 bases from J, the gap between germline ends came to 11 bases. The CDR3 contains 13 residues. The CDR3 sequence is CASGPGGNQAPLF. The CDR3 DNA, read in part, is TGTGCCAGCGGCCCGGGGGGCAACCAGGCTCCGCTT.

As concerns this clone: Mouse names are used for the genes. The read stops 1 residue short of the end of the CDR3; the missing end is completed from the germline J gene. This chain uses TRBV23 with TRBJ1-1; the table's D call, TRBD1, was not checked against the DNA. The CDR3 is 14 amino acids. Germline V gene data show CDR1 as KGHTA and CDR2 as FQNQQP. Incomplete CDR3 DNA: TGCTCCAGCAGTCTGGGACAGGGTTCCACAGAAGTCTTC. Its translation: CSSSLGQGSTEVF. The full-length CDR3 reads as CSSSLGQGSTEVFF.

A remark on this clone: Here the gene names and germline are mouse. Read data end 1 residue before the CDR3 end; the end is taken from the germline J gene. The J gene is TRBJ2-5, the V gene TRBV13-1; 7 nucleotides match TRBD1. The CDR3 has 14 amino acids. Germline loops: CDR1 NSHNY, CDR2 SYGAGN. Trimming cost V 0 bases and J 9 bases; bases outside gene matches: 7. The CDR3 sequence is CASSDGGQIQTQYF. The sequenced part of the CDR3 DNA is TGTGCCAGCAGTGATGGGGGACAGATCCAGACCCAGTAC.

This clone has only a few counts. Any gene name here is a mouse gene name. The CDR3 end is not reached by the read, which stops 1 residue before it; the germline J gene fills it in. The J gene is TRBJ2-7, the V gene TRBV23; the DNA was not used to check the table's D call, TRBD2. CDR3 size: 17 residues. CDR1 is KGHTA and CDR2 is FQNQQP in the germline V gene. The DNA read from the CDR3 is TGCTCCAGCAGTCAAAATCAGGGACTGGGGAGCTCCTATGAACAGTAC. It translates to CSSSQNQGLGSSYEQY. The whole CDR3 sequence reads CSSSQNQGLGSSYEQYF.

As regards this clone: Mouse names are used for the genes. The read terminates 1 residue ahead of where the CDR3 ends, so the germline J gene completes it. This rearrangement joins TRBV26 to TRBJ2-5, with D unresolved. Looked up from germline, CDR1 is KGHPV and CDR2 is FQNQEV (reference sequence). Trimming stripped 2 bases from V and 2 bases from J, with 5 bases between. The CDR3 totals 13 residues. CDR3 loop: CASSLGFQDTQYF. The sequenced part of the CDR3 DNA is TGTGCCAGCAGTCTGGGGTTCCAAGACACCCAGTAC.

As regards this clone: Mouse names are used for the genes. The read halts 1 residue ahead of the CDR3 end, with the missing end drawn from the germline J gene. The chain joins TRBV5 to TRBJ1-1; maybe TRBD1 (6 bases). There are 15 residues in the CDR3. V was shortened by 4 bases and J by 0 bases, with 12 bases between the two germline ends. CDR1 is LGHNA, CDR2 YNLKQL, per germline (reference sequence). CDR3 protein: CASSPGTTANTEVFF. Partial CDR3 DNA: TGTGCCAGCAGCCCCGGGACAACTGCAAACACAGAAGTCTTC.

As regards this clone: The listed genes are named as in mouse. From the germline J gene comes the end of the CDR3, since the read stops 1 residue before it. Other DNA sequences in the same sample also yield this CDR3. The chain employs TRBV26 and TRBJ2-1; D remains ambiguous. CDR3 length: 13 amino acids. V gave up 4 bases and J gave up 0 bases, with 4 bases separating them. Germline V gene data show CDR1 as KGHPV and CDR2 as FQNQEV (reference sequence). The DNA read from the CDR3 is TGTGCCAGCAGTCGCGATAACTATGCTGAGCAGTTC. Its protein is CASSRDNYAEQF. In full, the CDR3 is CASSRDNYAEQFF.